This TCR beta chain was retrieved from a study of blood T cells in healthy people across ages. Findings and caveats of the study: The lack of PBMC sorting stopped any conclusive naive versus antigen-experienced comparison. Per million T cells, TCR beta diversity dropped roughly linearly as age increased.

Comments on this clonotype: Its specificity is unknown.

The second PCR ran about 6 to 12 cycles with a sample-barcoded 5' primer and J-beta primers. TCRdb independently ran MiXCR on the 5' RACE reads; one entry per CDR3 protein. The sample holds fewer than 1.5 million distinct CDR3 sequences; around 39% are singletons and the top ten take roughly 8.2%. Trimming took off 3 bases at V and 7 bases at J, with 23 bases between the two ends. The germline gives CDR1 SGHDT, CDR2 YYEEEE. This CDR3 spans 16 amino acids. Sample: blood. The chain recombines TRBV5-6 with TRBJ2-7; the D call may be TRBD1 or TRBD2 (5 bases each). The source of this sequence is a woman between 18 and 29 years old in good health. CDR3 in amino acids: CASSSGTLNYLNEQYF. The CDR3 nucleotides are TGTGCCAGCAGCTCCGGGACCCTTAACTACCTGAATGAGCAGTACTTC.